This entry features one T cell receptor (beta chain) sequence. Per the germline V gene, CDR1 is SGDLS and CDR2 is YYNGEE. The CDR3 consists of 14 residues. The ends lost 4 bases at V and 8 bases at J; junction bases unmatched: 8. Sorting that relied on CD45RO/CCR7/CD25/CD127/CD95/CD27 yielded CD4+ naive, central memory, regulatory and stem cell-like memory cells. As every portion of the isolated RNA was reverse transcribed, the sequencing read expressed TCRB transcripts. Assay used: immunoSEQ multiplex PCR; TCRdb lists only in-frame clones, some missing. The table includes around 430,000 clones, about 32% detected once. This sample is part of a study of beta chain features in type 1 diabetes.

The chain combines TRBV9 with TRBJ2-4; 8 bases agree with TRBD1. This receptor was identified in a man aged 18-30 years in good health. Sample: naive CD4+ T cells from blood. CDR3 protein: CASSPQGAMHIQYF. In DNA, the CDR3 is TGTGCCAGCAGCCCTCAGGGGGCTATGCACATTCAGTACTTC.